The 22 T cell receptor beta chains given below trace back to one sample, sequenced in a study of T cell clonality in common variable immunodeficiency. Only in-frame clones appear in the TCRdb table, and some are missing; sequencing was by immunoSEQ multiplex PCR. The specimen has 45,000 to 55,000 clones, none found just once. The sequencing input was peripheral blood mononuclear cells. The origin of the receptors is a person aged 18 to 70 in good health.

This clone appeared many times. The CDR3 is cut off 3 residues early in the read; its end comes from the germline J gene. This chain joins TRBV7-9 and TRBJ1-1; possibly TRBD1 for D (5 bases). The V and J ends lost 1 base and 1 base respectively, with 10 bases between them. Germline V gives CDR1 SEHNR, CDR2 FQNEAQ (reference sequence). This CDR3 comprises 15 residues. The CDR3 sequence: CASSLDTGSNTEAFF. The CDR3 DNA, read in part, is TGTGCCAGCAGCTTAGATACAGGATCGAACACTGAA.

This clone was detected many times. Sequencing ends 3 residues short of the CDR3 end; the germline J gene provides the rest. The chain joins TRBV5-1 to TRBJ2-1, with TRBD2 identical over 8 bases. Losses at the gene ends were 3 bases for V and 5 bases for J; bases not matched to a gene: 4. The CDR3 spans 14 residues. CDR1 SGHRS and CDR2 YFSETQ come from the germline V gene. The CDR3: CASSSGTSNNEQFF. The CDR3 bases that were read are TGCGCCAGCAGCTCAGGGACTAGTAACAATGAG.

This clone occurred many times. The CDR3 spells CATGLAGETQYF. CDR3 DNA, as far as it was read: TGTGCCACCGGACTAGCGGGGGAGACC. The chain combines TRBV2 with TRBJ2-5; 12 bases map to TRBD2. The CDR3 extends 3 residues past the end of the read, so its final part is completed from the germline J gene. The junction had 2 bases not matched to a gene; V was cut back by 10 bases and J by 5 bases. CDR1 and CDR2 from the germline V gene are SNHLY and FYNNEI. This CDR3 comprises 12 residues.

This clone has ten or more counts. From the germline J gene comes the end of the CDR3, since the read stops 3 residues before it. The rearrangement links TRBV5-1 to TRBJ2-3; 11 nucleotides agree with TRBD2. From germline, CDR1 is SGHRS and CDR2 YFSETQ. The CDR3 sequence is 16 residues long. V was pared by 3 bases and J by 5 bases, with 8 bases of the junction left unmatched. The chain's CDR3 is CASSSTGLAVGDTQYF. The CDR3 DNA, read in part, is TGCGCCAGCAGCTCGACGGGACTAGCGGTTGGAGATACG.

This clone showed up many times. Coverage ceases 3 residues before the CDR3 finishes, and the germline J gene fills in the end. The V and J genes are TRBV2 and TRBJ2-3; possibly TRBD2 for D (6 bases). Germline lookup yields CDR1 SNHLY and CDR2 FYNNEI. Trimming took off 5 bases at V and 6 bases at J, with 6 bases between the two ends. This CDR3 spans 11 amino acids. The CDR3 DNA, read in part, is TGTGCCAGCAGTCTAGCGGATACG. Translation: CASSLADT. The CDR3, in full, reads CASSLADTQYF.

This clone was seen ten or more times. With the read ending 3 residues before the CDR3 end, the germline J gene is used to fill in that end. This chain uses TRBV20-1 with TRBJ2-2; TRBD1 agrees at 7 bases. The CDR3 has 14 residues. V was pared by 5 bases and J by 0 bases, with 3 bases of the junction left unmatched. Germline V gene lookup returns CDR1 DFQATT and CDR2 SNEGSKA (reference sequence). The CDR3 protein is CSAQTGTNTGELFF. Partial CDR3 DNA: TGCAGTGCTCAGACAGGGACGAACACCGGGGAG.

This clone has ten or more counts. The observed sequence ends 3 residues before the CDR3 terminus, with the missing tail filled in from the germline J gene. This chain uses TRBV5-1 with TRBJ2-2, with TRBD2 matching over 13 bases. Germline loops: CDR1 SGHRS, CDR2 YFSETQ. The CDR3 contains 18 residues. V was clipped by 5 bases and J by 6 bases; unmatched bases: 13. CDR3: CASSAGLAGAVSPGELFF. Partial CDR3 DNA: TGCGCCAGCAGTGCCGGACTAGCGGGAGCTGTCTCGCCCGGGGAG.

In its sample, this clone was seen many times. The CDR3 end is not reached by the read, which stops 3 residues before it; the germline J gene fills it in. The V and J genes are TRBV19 and TRBJ2-3, with 7 bases that match TRBD1. Germline values: CDR1 LNHDA, CDR2 SQIVND (reference sequence). The CDR3 has 12 residues. V lost 8 bases and J lost 2; bases outside the gene matches: 1. Partial CDR3 DNA: TGTGCCAGTGGACAGGACACAGATACG. It specifies CASGQDTDT. The full CDR3 protein is CASGQDTDTQYF. The whole variable domain, remainder taken from reference TRBV19 and TRBJ2-3, is DGGITQSPKYLFRKEGQNVTLSCEQNLNHDAMYWYRQDPGQGLRLIYYSQIVNDFQKGDIAEGYSVSREKKESFPLTVTSAQKNPTAFYLCASGQDTDTQYFGPGTRLTVL.

This clone has ten or more counts. The CDR3 here is CASSIARGQGDGYTF. The CDR3 DNA, read in part, is TGTGCCAGTAGTATTGCCCGGGGCCAGGGGGATGGC. The chain has TRBV19 and TRBJ1-2, with TRBD1 matching over 7 bases. The missing CDR3 end, 3 residues past where the read stops, is filled in from the germline J gene. Germline CDR1 is LNHDA and CDR2 is SQIVND (reference sequence). After removal of 3 bases from V and 6 bases from J, the junction contained 10 bases not matched to a gene. The CDR3 has 15 residues. Using reference TRBV19 and TRBJ1-2 for the parts outside the CDR3, the full variable domain is DGGITQSPKYLFRKEGQNVTLSCEQNLNHDAMYWYRQDPGQGLRLIYYSQIVNDFQKGDIAEGYSVSREKKESFPLTVTSAQKNPTAFYLCASSIARGQGDGYTFGSGTRLTVV.

This clone showed up many times. The read ends 3 residues early relative to the CDR3; the germline J gene fills the gap. The V call is TRBV18, the J call TRBJ2-2; no definite D call. The CDR3 spans 12 residues. In germline, CDR1 is KGHSH, CDR2 LQKENI. V shed 4 bases and J shed 5 bases, with 5 bases lying between them. The CDR3 DNA, read in part, is TGTGCCAGCTCACAGGGTACCGGGGAG. Amino acids: CASSQGTGE. The whole CDR3 is CASSQGTGELFF.

By sample fraction, this clone is medium-sized. The read comes to an end 3 residues before the CDR3 does, leaving the germline J gene to fill in the end. The chain has TRBV7-9 and TRBJ2-1; unclear D gene. Germline V CDR1 and CDR2: SEHNR, FQNEAQ (reference sequence). Trimming took off 1 base at V and 5 bases at J, with 9 bases between the two ends. This CDR3 region has 14 residues. CDR3 sequence reads: CASSLVLSNNEQFF. Incomplete CDR3 DNA: TGTGCCAGCAGCTTAGTACTATCTAACAATGAG. The entire variable domain, with the rest obtained from reference TRBV7-9 and TRBJ2-1, is as follows: DTGVSQNPRHKITKRGQNVTFRCDPISEHNRLYWYRQTLGQGPEFLTYFQNEAQLEKSRLLSDRFSAERPKGSFSTLEIQRTEQGDSAMYLCASSLVLSNNEQFFGPGTRLTVL.

With regard to this clone: The read gets to within 3 residues of the CDR3 end, and the germline J gene fills in the rest. The chain uses TRBV2 and TRBJ2-3; TRBD1 aligns across 8 bases. The trim removed 8 bases at V and 3 bases at J, leaving 7 bases unmatched. CDR1 is SNHLY, CDR2 FYNNEI, per germline. The CDR3 consists of 14 residues. The sequenced CDR3 bases are TGTGCCAGCCGGACAGGGAAGTTGACAGATACG. This translates into CASRTGKLTDT. The complete CDR3 protein is CASRTGKLTDTQYF.

At least ten counts were recorded for this clone. The read halts 3 residues ahead of the CDR3 end, with the missing end drawn from the germline J gene. This chain uses TRBV7-3 with TRBJ2-2; 11 nucleotides align to TRBD2. The CDR3 sequence is 16 residues long. V shed 2 bases, J shed 4 bases, and the junction held 3 bases outside the gene matches. Germline V lookup: CDR1 SGHTA, CDR2 FQGTGA. CDR3 protein: CASSLGTSGPTGELFF. The CDR3 bases that were read are TGTGCCAGCAGCTTAGGGACTAGCGGTCCCACCGGGGAG.

This clone came up many times. The read comes to an end 3 residues before the CDR3 does, leaving the germline J gene to fill in the end. V usage is TRBV6-4 and J usage is TRBJ1-1; 8 nucleotides agree with TRBD1. Per the germline V gene, CDR1 is MRHNA and CDR2 is SNTAGT. Trimming cost V 0 bases and J 4 bases; bases outside gene matches: 7. The CDR3 totals 16 residues. CDR3 bases read: TGTGCCAGCAGTGACTCCGCAGGGGGCGTCGGCACTGAA. Translated: CASSDSAGGVGTE. In full, the CDR3 reads CASSDSAGGVGTEAFF.

At least ten counts were recorded for this clone. The read ends 3 residues shy of where the CDR3 ends; the end is completed using the germline J gene. This sequence joins TRBV7-2 and TRBJ2-3; D gene unclear. Germline CDR1 is SGHTA and CDR2 is FQGNSA. The CDR3 extends over 14 amino acids. Trimming removed 0 bases at V and 0 bases at J, with 4 bases between. The CDR3: CASSLAASTDTQYF. Incomplete CDR3 DNA: TGTGCCAGCAGCTTAGCAGCTAGCACAGATACG.

In this sample, this clone turned up many times. The read halts 3 residues ahead of the CDR3 end, with the missing end drawn from the germline J gene. The V and J genes are TRBV18 and TRBJ1-6; D is ambiguous. This CDR3 has 16 amino acids. The germline CDR1 and CDR2 sequences are KGHSH and LQKENI. Incomplete CDR3 DNA: TGTGCCAGCTCAATCTCCCCCGACATCTACAATCCGACC. Its protein product is CASSISPDIYNPT. The full CDR3 protein reads CASSISPDIYNPTLHF.

There are many counts of this clone. With the read ending 3 residues before the CDR3 end, the germline J gene is used to fill in that end. This chain joins TRBV23-1 and TRBJ1-3, with 8 bases fitting TRBD1. TRBV23-1 is flagged as an ORF with uncertain function. V lost 0 bases to trimming and J lost 0 bases; unmatched junction nucleotides: 10. This CDR3 has 19 amino acids. The CDR3 reads CASSQSWTGSTSSGNTIYF. The CDR3 DNA, read in part, is TGCGCCAGCAGTCAATCGTGGACAGGGTCTACTAGCTCTGGAAACACC.

This clone was seen repeatedly, ten times or more. From the germline J gene comes the end of the CDR3, since the read stops 3 residues before it. The V call is TRBV5-4, the J call TRBJ2-2, with 9 bases lining up with TRBD1. The CDR3 loop spans 16 amino acids. The J segment lost 7 bases and the V segment lost 7 bases, leaving 14 bases of the junction unmatched. Germline V gene data show CDR1 as SGHNT and CDR2 as YYREEE (reference sequence). Incomplete CDR3 DNA: TGTGCCAGCGGAAAATTCACAGGGGGCAAAGACGGGGAG. Translating it yields CASGKFTGGKDGE. The full CDR3 reads CASGKFTGGKDGELFF.

This clone has a handful of counts. The read gets to within 3 residues of the CDR3 end, and the germline J gene fills in the rest. The chain joins TRBV20-1 to TRBJ2-7, with unresolved D. The germline V gene has CDR1 DFQATT and CDR2 SNEGSKA (reference sequence). Deletions cut 7 bases from V and 0 bases from J, with 22 bases between. The CDR3 has 16 amino acids. The sequenced CDR3 bases are TGCAGTGTCCCGGCCCGCGGAAAGAAGCCCTCCTACGAG. Protein product: CSVPARGKKPSYE. The CDR3 in full is CSVPARGKKPSYEQYF.

This clone was picked up many times. The DNA ends 3 residues before the CDR3 does, and the rest of the CDR3 is filled in from the germline J gene. This chain uses TRBV20-1 with TRBJ1-1, with D perhaps TRBD1 (6 bases). Deletions cut 5 bases from V and 1 base from J, with 11 bases between. This CDR3 region has 13 residues. Germline V gene sequence: CDR1 DFQATT, CDR2 SNEGSKA (reference sequence). The CDR3 sequence: CSAAGTQNTEAFF. The sequenced part of the CDR3 DNA is TGCAGTGCTGCCGGGACACAGAACACTGAA.

This clone was picked up many times. The read halts 3 residues ahead of the CDR3 end, with the missing end drawn from the germline J gene. The chain combines TRBV20-1 with TRBJ2-1; 7 bases fit TRBD2. The CDR3 loop spans 14 amino acids. Germline trimming cut 5 bases from V and 7 bases from J; bases unmatched to any gene: 11. The V gene's germline CDR1 is DFQATT and CDR2 SNEGSKA (reference sequence). This chain's CDR3 is CSARQTDGGNEQFF. The CDR3 DNA, read in part, is TGCAGTGCTCGCCAGACGGACGGGGGGAATGAG.

This clone was detected ten times or more. The read falls 3 residues short of the CDR3 end, and the missing part is taken from the germline J gene. This sequence joins TRBV20-1 and TRBJ2-2; 9 nucleotides match TRBD2. The CDR3 is 16 residues long. Per germline, CDR1 DFQATT and CDR2 SNEGSKA (reference sequence). After removal of 2 bases from V and 4 bases from J, the junction contained 8 bases not matched to a gene. The CDR3 reads CSARSSGSVGTGELFF. The part of the CDR3 DNA that was read is TGCAGTGCTAGAAGTAGCGGGAGCGTCGGCACCGGGGAG.